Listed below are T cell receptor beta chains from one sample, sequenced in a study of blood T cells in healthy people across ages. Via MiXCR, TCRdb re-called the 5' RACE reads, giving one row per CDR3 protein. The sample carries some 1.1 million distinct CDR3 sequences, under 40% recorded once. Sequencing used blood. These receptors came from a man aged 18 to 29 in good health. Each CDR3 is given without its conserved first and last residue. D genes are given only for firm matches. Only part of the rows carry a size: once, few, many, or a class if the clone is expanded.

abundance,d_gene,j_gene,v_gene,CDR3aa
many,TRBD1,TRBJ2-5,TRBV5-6,ASTILTGGFSGQETQY
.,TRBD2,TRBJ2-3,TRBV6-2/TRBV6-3,ASSYSISSGGPDTQY
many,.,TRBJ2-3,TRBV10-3,AISPAGANTDTQY
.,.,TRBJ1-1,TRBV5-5,ASSLDRLKAF
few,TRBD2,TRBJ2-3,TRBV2,ASRRLTSGGAEDTQY
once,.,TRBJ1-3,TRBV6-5,ASSYWYSNTIY
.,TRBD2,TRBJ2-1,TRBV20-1,SARDPNRGGVYNEQF
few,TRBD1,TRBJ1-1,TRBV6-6,ASSMAPGQGAEAF
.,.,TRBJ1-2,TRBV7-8,ASSLVSAFNYGYT
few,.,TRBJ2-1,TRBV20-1,SAAPGNYNEQF
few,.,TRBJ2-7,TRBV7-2,ASSSLGVEGDEQY
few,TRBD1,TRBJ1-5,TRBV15,ATSRDRNYQPQH
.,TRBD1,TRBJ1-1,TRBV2,ASRHDRGNTEAF
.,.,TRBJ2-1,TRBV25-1,ASSEYGGGQDEQF
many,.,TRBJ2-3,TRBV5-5,ASSPGLNVQVDTQY
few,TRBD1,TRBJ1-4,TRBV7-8,ASSRTDRVGEKLF
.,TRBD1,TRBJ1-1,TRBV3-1,ASSLGQERTEAF
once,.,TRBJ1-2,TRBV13,ASSCRRLSYGYT
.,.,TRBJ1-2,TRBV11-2,ASSLKQGTLGYT
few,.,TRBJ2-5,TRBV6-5,ASRGGIHAGTQY
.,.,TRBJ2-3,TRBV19,ASNQGLGLTDTQY
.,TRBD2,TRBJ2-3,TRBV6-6,ASSWGLAGDTQY
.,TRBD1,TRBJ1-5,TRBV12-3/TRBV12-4,ASSRQGNQPRH
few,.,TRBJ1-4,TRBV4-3,ASSQGVGQREKLF
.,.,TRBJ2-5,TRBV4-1,ASSQIGGGQETQY
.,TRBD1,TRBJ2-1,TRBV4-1,ASSRGDRDYNEQF
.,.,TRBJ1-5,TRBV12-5,ASGEGGGNQPQH
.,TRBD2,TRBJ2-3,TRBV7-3,ASSSSGGAIDTQY
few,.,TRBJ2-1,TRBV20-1,SARSQTANEQF
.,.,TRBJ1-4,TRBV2,ASQRARMGEKLF
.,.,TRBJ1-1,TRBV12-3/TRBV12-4,ASSFGYTEAF
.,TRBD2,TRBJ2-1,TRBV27,VSGTSGGLYNEQF
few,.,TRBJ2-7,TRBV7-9,ASSPRVAPYEQY
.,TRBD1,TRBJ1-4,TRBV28,ASSPLGGGNPKLF
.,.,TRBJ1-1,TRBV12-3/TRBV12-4,ASSPQGLAEVF
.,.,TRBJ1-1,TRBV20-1,SASLSAGPEAF
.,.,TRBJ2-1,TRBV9,AGSVVQDQQF
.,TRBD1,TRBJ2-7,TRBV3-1,ASSHPDLDRGGLEQY
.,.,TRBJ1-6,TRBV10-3,AISESPDVDPLH
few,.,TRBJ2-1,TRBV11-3,ASSLDGMSEQF
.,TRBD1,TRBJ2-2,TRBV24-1,ATSDHRQGPGELF
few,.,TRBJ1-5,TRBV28,ASTPLREGQDNQPQH
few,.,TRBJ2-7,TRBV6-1,ASSEASGGAQY
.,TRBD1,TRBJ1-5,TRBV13,ASSSNRGSNQPQH
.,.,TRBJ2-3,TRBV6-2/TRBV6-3,ASSYSGALDTQY
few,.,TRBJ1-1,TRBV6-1,ASTGRGLAF
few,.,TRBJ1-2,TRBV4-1,ASSPGGSYT
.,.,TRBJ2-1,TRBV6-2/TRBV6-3,ASSRRGDSYNEQF
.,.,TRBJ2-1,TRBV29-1,SVDYSSDSPYNEQF
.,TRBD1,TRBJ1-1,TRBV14,ASSPLGQGVTDTEAF
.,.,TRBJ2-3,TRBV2,ASRRQSSTDTQY
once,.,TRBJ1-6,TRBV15,ATSTLLAPLH
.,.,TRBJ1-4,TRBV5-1,ASSLVGRGLEKLF